These T cell receptor beta chains were read from a single sample in a study of blood T cell repertoires in COVID-19. Some clones are missing from TCRdb's copy, which holds only in-frame ones; the method was immunoSEQ multiplex PCR. Of around 440,000 clones listed, about 91% are singletons. Sequenced sample: peripheral blood. Every receptor here comes from a woman between 50 and 59 years old with COVID-19, enrolled during active disease. The CDR3 runs from the conserved cysteine through the conserved F or W. A D gene is named only where the DNA matches it firmly. Clone sizes are given selectively: once, few, many, or a class where the clone is expanded.

d_gene	abundance	v_gene	j_gene	CDR3nt	CDR3aa
TRBD1	.	TRBV6-5	TRBJ1-5	TGTGCCAGCGAGGGGGCACGTAGCAATCAGCCCCAGCATTTT	CASEGARSNQPQHF
.	.	TRBV7-8	TRBJ2-3	TGTGCCAGCAGCTTAGACCCACTGACTACTAGTAAGATTTTGTCAGATACGCAGTATTTT	CASSLDPLTTSKILSDTQYF
.	.	TRBV24-1	TRBJ1-4	TGTGCCACCGCGGGGTTGGCAGGGTTGGTCCATGGACGATCAGATAAAGAAAAACTGTTTTTT	CATAGLAGLVHGRSDKEKLFF
TRBD1	.	TRBV11-2	TRBJ1-6	TGTGCCAGCAGACAACCAGGGGGATTTCTAAATTCACCCCTCCACTTT	CASRQPGGFLNSPLHF
.	.	TRBV6-5	TRBJ1-6	TGTGCCAGCAGTTCGATCGAGGGTTCACCCCTCCACTTT	CASSSIEGSPLHF
TRBD1	.	TRBV18	TRBJ2-7	TGTGCCAGCTCACCAAGGGGACAGGGCTACGAGCAGTACTTC	CASSPRGQGYEQYF
TRBD1	.	TRBV10-1	TRBJ2-2	TGCGCCAGCAGTGAAAGGACAGGAGTCACCGGGGAGCTGTTTTTT	CASSERTGVTGELFF
.	.	TRBV30	TRBJ1-6	TGTGCCTGGAGTGTAAATTTAAACGGGGGATCACCCCTCCACTTT	CAWSVNLNGGSPLHF
TRBD1	.	TRBV20-1	TRBJ1-2	TGCAGTGCTAGTCGCTCGGGACAGGAGGGGGCTGGCTACACCTTC	CSASRSGQEGAGYTF
.	.	TRBV9	TRBJ1-1	TGTGCCAGCGCGCGGGGGGTAGGCACTGAAGCTTTCTTT	CASARGVGTEAFF
.	.	TRBV6-1	TRBJ1-3	TGTGCCAGCAGTGAAAGGGCAGGGTCTGGAAACACCATATATTTT	CASSERAGSGNTIYF
.	.	TRBV6-5	TRBJ2-2	TGTGCCAGCTTCGAACCCCCCAGCGGGGAGCTGTTTTTT	CASFEPPSGELFF
.	once	TRBV2	TRBJ2-1	TGTGCCAGCAGTGACCCCGGGGAGGATGAGCAGTTCTTC	CASSDPGEDEQFF
.	.	TRBV3-1/TRBV3-2	TRBJ1-1	TGTGCCAGCAGCCCTAGGGGGTCGGGGGGGTGGACTGAAGCTTTCTTT	CASSPRGSGGWTEAFF
.	.	TRBV5-1	TRBJ1-1	TGCGCCAGCAGCTGGAAGACAGGCCCGAACACTGAAGCTTTCTTT	CASSWKTGPNTEAFF
TRBD2	.	TRBV11-2	TRBJ2-7	TGTGCCAGCAGCGTCGGGAGGGGGTACGAGCAGTACTTC	CASSVGRGYEQYF
.	once	TRBV25-1	TRBJ2-7	TGTGCCAGCAGTGACTCCTCCAGGGGAAAATACGAGCAGTACTTC	CASSDSSRGKYEQYF
TRBD1	many	TRBV5-1	TRBJ1-6	TGCGCCAGCAGCGCGACAGGGGATAATTCACCCCTCCACTTT	CASSATGDNSPLHF
.	.	TRBV10-3	TRBJ2-1	TGTGCCATCAGGGAGGGGGGCAAGGGTGAGCAGTTCTTC	CAIREGGKGEQFF
TRBD2	.	TRBV11-2	TRBJ2-5	TGTGCCAGCAGCTCCCGGACTAGCTCTCAGTACCAAGAGACCCAGTACTTC	CASSSRTSSQYQETQYF
TRBD2	.	TRBV24-1	TRBJ2-2	TGTGCCACCAGTGATCCCGGGGGGGCGAACACCGGGGAGCTGTTTTTT	CATSDPGGANTGELFF
.	.	TRBV5-4	TRBJ1-2	TGTGCCAGCAGCTTCGTGCGGGAGAGGAGAGATGGCTACACCTTC	CASSFVRERRDGYTF
.	.	TRBV27	TRBJ1-5	TGTGCCAGCAGTTTGGGTGGGGCAGGTCAGCCCCAGCATTTT	CASSLGGAGQPQHF
TRBD1	.	TRBV7-8	TRBJ2-7	TGTGCCAGCAGCCTGATAGGGGGCCATTACGAGCAGTACTTC	CASSLIGGHYEQYF
.	.	TRBV12-3/TRBV12-4	TRBJ2-7	TGTGCCAGCAGCCATGGGGGGGCCGAGCAGTACTTC	CASSHGGAEQYF
TRBD1	.	TRBV5-5	TRBJ2-3	TGTGCCAGCAGCCAGGACAGGGGGCAGGACACAGATACGCAGTATTTT	CASSQDRGQDTDTQYF
TRBD1	.	TRBV5-1	TRBJ1-2	TGCGCCAGCAGCTCTGAAATACAGGGGGCGAATGGCTACACCTTC	CASSSEIQGANGYTF
.	.	TRBV4-2	TRBJ1-2	TGTGCCAGCAGCCCACCAGGTGGGGGCTACACCTTC	CASSPPGGGYTF
TRBD1	once	TRBV29-1	TRBJ1-3	TGCAGCGTTACGACAGGGGGAAACACCATATATTTT	CSVTTGGNTIYF
.	.	TRBV6-5	TRBJ1-2	TGTGCCAGCAGTTCAACCCCCGGGACAAACGCTTATGGCTACACCTTC	CASSSTPGTNAYGYTF
.	.	TRBV28	TRBJ2-7	TGTGCCAGCAGCCCGACGAGTAGACAGAGCGCCTACGAGCAGTACTTC	CASSPTSRQSAYEQYF
.	few	TRBV28	TRBJ1-5	TGTGCCAGCAGTTTTGGCGGGCCCCAGCATTTT	CASSFGGPQHF
TRBD1	.	TRBV6-5	TRBJ2-1	TGTGCCAGCAGCGTACAGGGGGGTGGCTACAATGAGCAGTTCTTC	CASSVQGGGYNEQFF
.	.	TRBV3-1/TRBV3-2	TRBJ2-3	TGTGCCAGCAGCCTCCCCGGAGATACGCAGTATTTT	CASSLPGDTQYF
.	.	TRBV28	TRBJ2-3	TGTGCCAGCACCACATCCGAGGTCAGCCGGCGAAGCACAGATACGCAGTATTTT	CASTTSEVSRRSTDTQYF
TRBD2	.	TRBV4-1	TRBJ2-2	TGCGCCAGCAGCCACCTCCCACCGGGACTAGCGGGACCAGCGTGGGAGCTGTTTTTT	CASSHLPPGLAGPAWELFF